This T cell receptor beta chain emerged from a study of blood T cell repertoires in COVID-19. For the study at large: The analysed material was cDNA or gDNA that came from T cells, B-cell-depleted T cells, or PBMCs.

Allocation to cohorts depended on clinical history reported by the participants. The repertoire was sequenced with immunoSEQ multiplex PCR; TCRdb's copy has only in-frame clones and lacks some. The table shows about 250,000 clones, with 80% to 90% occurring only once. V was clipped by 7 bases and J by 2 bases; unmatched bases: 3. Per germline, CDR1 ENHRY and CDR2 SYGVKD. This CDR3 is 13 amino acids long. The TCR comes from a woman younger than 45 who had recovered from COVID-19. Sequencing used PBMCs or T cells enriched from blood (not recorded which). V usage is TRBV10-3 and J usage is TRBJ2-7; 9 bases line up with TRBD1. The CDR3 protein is CAINDRGTYEQYF. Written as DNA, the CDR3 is TGTGCCATCAACGACAGGGGGACCTACGAGCAGTACTTC.